This T cell receptor (beta chain) was sequenced in a study of blood T cell repertoires in COVID-19. Enrollees, roughly 18 to 89 years old, lived in fewer than 25 US areas. In assigning cohorts, the study relied on participant-reported clinical history. Two negative PCRs, clearance, or symptom resolution were required of recovered Cohort 3 donors. The method was immunoSEQ multiplex PCR; TCRdb's version includes in-frame clones alone and lacks a portion of them. The table shows approximately 490,000 clones, with 75% to 90% occurring only once. The sequenced material came from PBMCs or T cells enriched from blood (not recorded which). This sequence was found in a woman in her sixties or seventies who had recovered from COVID-19.

The CDR3 DNA reads as TGTGCCAGCAGCACTAGAAGGACAGGGACTGGGGCCAACGTCCTGACTTTC. Translation gives CASSTRRTGTGANVLTF. V and J are TRBV13 and TRBJ2-6, with 8 bases that match TRBD1. V shed 5 bases and J 2 bases; nucleotides not matched to a gene: 8. The CDR3 runs 17 residues. Germline V gives CDR1 PRHDT, CDR2 FYEKMQ (reference sequence).